The sequence of this T cell receptor beta chain was determined in a study of blood T cell repertoires in COVID-19 (dated by TCRdb to 2018 to 2021). Regarding the research as a whole: Samples from collaborators originated in the United States, Italy and Spain and spanned both the acute and convalescent phases of COVID-19. The material from the prospective study consisted of cDNA or gDNA derived from T cells, B-cell-depleted T cells, or PBMCs. Deeply sampled blood TCRbeta repertoires from subjects exposed to, actively infected with, or recovered from COVID-19 were included in the dataset. The repertoires were released in a freely available public database meant as a resource for research on the immune response to SARS-CoV-2. The samples were drawn from the first 160 participants of the ongoing ImmuneRACE study and from 1,254 subjects provided by 6 global collaborators. The sample metadata nearly always contained a de-identified subject ID, COVID-19 status, age in years and sex. Where available, HLA class I and class II types were taken from metadata supplied by the sample provider and were not determined by assay-based typing. General study outcomes and caveats: How much clinical and demographic metadata was included differed by source and by participant, and the metadata was provided uncurated.

Whole blood was collected in K2EDTA tubes by collaborating institutions according to the institutions' own protocols. For TCRbeta analysis, collaborators shipped samples as frozen whole blood, isolated PBMCs, or DNA extracted from either of those sample types. The immunoSEQ Assay, a bias-controlled multiplex PCR, was used to amplify TCRbeta CDR3 regions from genomic DNA. Concerning the study's data processing: The number of nucleated cells in each sample was estimated by amplification of reference gene primers within the assay. To quantify the absolute abundance of each unique TCRbeta CDR3 rearrangement, sequence reads were collapsed and filtered. For each sample, productive Simpson clonality was calculated as the square root of Simpson's diversity index over productive rearrangements. TCRdb retrieved this table from immuneACCESS and kept in-frame rearrangements only. Not all clones are present; in checked studies, unresolved V genes account for under half, and no reason is known for the remainder. V, J and clone size were drawn from that table, and D and trimming were deduced from the DNA. Across this sample there are 45,000 to 55,000 clones, with approximately 84% seen only once. The ten largest clonotypes hold about 4.4% of the sample.

For CDR1 and CDR2, the germline V gene lists KGHSH and LQKENI. Taken from cysteine to phenylalanine, the CDR3 has 15 residues. Only the CDR3 DNA stays, 45 bases, in frame from base 1. V loses 3 bases, J loses 3 bases, and the germline ends lie 12 bases apart. Points on this clone: Its antigen specificity is not known. Base qualities are not recorded, but no much larger clone differs from it by a single base.

The sample taken for sequencing was peripheral blood. This sequence was found in a man over 45 with active COVID-19. Recombination joined TRBV18 with TRBJ1-5; TRBD1 is perhaps the D gene, given 6 matching bases. The nucleotides are TGTGCCAGCTCACCGGAAAACAGGGTCAATCAGCCCCAGCATTTT. It translates as CASSPENRVNQPQHF.